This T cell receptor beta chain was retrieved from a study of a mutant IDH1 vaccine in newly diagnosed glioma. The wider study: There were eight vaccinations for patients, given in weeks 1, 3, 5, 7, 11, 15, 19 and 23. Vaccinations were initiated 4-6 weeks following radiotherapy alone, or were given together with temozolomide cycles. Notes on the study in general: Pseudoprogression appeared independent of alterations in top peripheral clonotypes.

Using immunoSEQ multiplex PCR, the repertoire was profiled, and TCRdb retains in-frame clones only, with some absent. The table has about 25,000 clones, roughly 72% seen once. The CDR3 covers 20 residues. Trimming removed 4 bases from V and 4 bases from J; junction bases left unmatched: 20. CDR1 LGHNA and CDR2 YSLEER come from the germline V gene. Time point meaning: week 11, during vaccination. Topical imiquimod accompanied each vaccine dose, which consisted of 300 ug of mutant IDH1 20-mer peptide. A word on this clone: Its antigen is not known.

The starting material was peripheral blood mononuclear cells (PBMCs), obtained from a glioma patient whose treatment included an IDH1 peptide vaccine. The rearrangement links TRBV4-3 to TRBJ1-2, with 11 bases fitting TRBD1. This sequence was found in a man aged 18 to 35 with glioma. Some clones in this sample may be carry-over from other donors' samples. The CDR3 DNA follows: TGCGCCAGCAGCCGCCTTCTTTCACCCGGGACAGGGGGTTCCTCCTATGGCTACACCTTC. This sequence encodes CASSRLLSPGTGGSSYGYTF.